This T cell receptor (beta chain) came from a study of lymphopenia after photon versus proton radiotherapy. The study's findings and limits: Photon-treated patients lost naive T cells and TCR diversity; proton-treated stayed stable.

Germline V CDR1 and CDR2: MNHEY, SMNVEV (reference sequence). Deletions cut 7 bases from V and 1 base from J, with 10 bases between. CDR3 length: 13 residues. The table came from immunoSEQ multiplex PCR; TCRdb's copy has only in-frame clones and leaves some out. Of around 160,000 clones listed, more than 85% were seen once; the top ten hold about 4.4%. As for this clone: Its antigen is undetermined.

The sample here was peripheral blood, taken from a patient treated with photon-based radiotherapy. The origin of this receptor is a man aged 50 to 60 with gastric cancer. The chain couples TRBV27 to TRBJ1-1, with D perhaps matching TRBD1 (5 bases). The CDR3 DNA reads TGTGCCAGCACCTTGGGACGGAACACTGAAGCTTTCTTT. The encoded protein is CASTLGRNTEAFF.